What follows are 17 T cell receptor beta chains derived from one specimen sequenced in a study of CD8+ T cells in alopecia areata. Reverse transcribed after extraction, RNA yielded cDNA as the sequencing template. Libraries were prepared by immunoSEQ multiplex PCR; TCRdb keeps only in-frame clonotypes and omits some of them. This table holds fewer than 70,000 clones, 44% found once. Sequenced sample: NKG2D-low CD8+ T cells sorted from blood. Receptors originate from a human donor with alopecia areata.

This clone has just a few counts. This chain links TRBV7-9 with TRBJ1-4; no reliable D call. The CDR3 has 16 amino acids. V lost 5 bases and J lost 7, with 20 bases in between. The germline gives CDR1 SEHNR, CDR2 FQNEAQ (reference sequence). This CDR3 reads CASSPTTAPDGEKLFF. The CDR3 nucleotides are TGTGCCAGCAGCCCAACGACGGCTCCTGATGGTGAAAAACTGTTTTTT.

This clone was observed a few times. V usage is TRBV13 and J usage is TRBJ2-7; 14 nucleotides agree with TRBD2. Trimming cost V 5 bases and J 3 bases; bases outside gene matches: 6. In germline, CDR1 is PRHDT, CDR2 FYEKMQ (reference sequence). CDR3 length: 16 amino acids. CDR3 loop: CASSSGTSGSLYEQYF. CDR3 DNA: TGTGCCAGCAGCAGTGGGACTAGCGGGAGTCTCTACGAGCAGTACTTC.

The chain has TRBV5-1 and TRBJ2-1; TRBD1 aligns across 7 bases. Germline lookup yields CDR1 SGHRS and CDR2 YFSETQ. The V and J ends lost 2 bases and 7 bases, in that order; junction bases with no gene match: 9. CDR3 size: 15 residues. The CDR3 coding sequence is TGCGCCAGCAGCTTCCTCGGGACAGAGGAGAATGAGCAGTTCTTC. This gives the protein CASSFLGTEENEQFF.

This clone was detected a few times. CDR3 sequence: CASSLGTRHEQFF. The DNA of the CDR3 is TGTGCCAGCAGCTTAGGGACTCGCCATGAGCAGTTCTTC. The rearrangement links TRBV7-9 to TRBJ2-1; TRBD2 might be the D (5 bases). Trimming removed 1 base at V and 8 bases at J, with 9 bases between. There are 13 residues in the CDR3. CDR1 is SEHNR and CDR2 is FQNEAQ in the germline V gene (reference sequence).

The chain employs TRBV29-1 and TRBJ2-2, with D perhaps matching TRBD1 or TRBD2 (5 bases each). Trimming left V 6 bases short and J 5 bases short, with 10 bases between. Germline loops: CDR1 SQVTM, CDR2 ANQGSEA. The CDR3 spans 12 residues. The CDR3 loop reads CSVRDGTGELFF. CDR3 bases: TGCAGCGTCCGGGACGGTACCGGGGAGCTGTTTTTT.

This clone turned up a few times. CDR3 nucleotides: TGTGCCAGCAAAGACAGTACCTACGAGCAGTACTTC. Amino acids: CASKDSTYEQYF. The chain employs TRBV27 and TRBJ2-7, with D possibly TRBD1 on 5 matching bases. CDR3 length: 12 residues. V lost 7 bases and J 2 bases, leaving 9 bases between the germline ends. Per germline, CDR1 MNHEY and CDR2 SMNVEV (reference sequence).

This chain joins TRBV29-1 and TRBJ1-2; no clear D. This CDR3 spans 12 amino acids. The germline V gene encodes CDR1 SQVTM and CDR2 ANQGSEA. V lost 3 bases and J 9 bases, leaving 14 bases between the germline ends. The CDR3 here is CSVEIPGLSYTF. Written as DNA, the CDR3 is TGCAGCGTTGAGATCCCAGGATTGAGCTACACCTTC.

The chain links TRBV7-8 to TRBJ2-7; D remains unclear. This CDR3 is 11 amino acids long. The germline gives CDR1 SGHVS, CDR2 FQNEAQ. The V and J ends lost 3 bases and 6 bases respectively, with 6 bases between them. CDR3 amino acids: CASSFSGEQYF. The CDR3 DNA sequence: TGTGCCAGCAGCTTTTCGGGCGAGCAGTACTTC.

CDR3 in amino acids: CASKITGESNTEAFF. CDR3 in DNA: TGTGCCAGCAAGATTACAGGGGAATCCAACACTGAAGCTTTCTTT. The rearrangement links TRBV2 to TRBJ1-1; 7 positions match TRBD1. The ends lost 7 bases at V and 2 bases at J; junction bases unmatched: 10. CDR3 length: 15 residues. Germline assignment: CDR1 SNHLY and CDR2 FYNNEI.

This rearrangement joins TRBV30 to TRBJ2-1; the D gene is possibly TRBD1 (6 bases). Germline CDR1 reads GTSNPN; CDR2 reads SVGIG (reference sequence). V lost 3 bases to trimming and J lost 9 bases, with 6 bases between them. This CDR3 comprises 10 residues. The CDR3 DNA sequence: TGTGCCTGGAGAGGGGGTGAGCAGTTCTTC. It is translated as CAWRGGEQFF.

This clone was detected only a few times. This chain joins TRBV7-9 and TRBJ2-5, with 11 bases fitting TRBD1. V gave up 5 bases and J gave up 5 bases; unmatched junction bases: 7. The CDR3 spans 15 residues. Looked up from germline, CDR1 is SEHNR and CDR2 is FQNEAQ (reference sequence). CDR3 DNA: TGTGCCAGCAGCGTGACCGGGACAGGGGGGGAGACCCAGTACTTC. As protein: CASSVTGTGGETQYF.

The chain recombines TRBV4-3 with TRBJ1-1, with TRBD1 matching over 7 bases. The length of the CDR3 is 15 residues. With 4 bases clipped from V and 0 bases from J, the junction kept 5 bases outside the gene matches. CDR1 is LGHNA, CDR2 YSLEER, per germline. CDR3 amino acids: CASSPEDRMNTEAFF. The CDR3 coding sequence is TGCGCCAGCAGCCCAGAGGACAGGATGAACACTGAAGCTTTCTTT.

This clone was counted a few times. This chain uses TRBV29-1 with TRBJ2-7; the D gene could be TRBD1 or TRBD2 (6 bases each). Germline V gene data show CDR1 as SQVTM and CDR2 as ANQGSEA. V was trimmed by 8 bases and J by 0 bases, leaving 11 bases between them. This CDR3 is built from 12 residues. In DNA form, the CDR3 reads TGCAGCTCAGGGGACTCCTCCTACGAGCAGTACTTC. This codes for CSSGDSSYEQYF.

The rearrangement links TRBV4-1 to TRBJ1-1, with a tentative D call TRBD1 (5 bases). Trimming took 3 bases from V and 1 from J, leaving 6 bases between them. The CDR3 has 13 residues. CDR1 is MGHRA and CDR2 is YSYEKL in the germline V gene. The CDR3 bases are TGCGCCAGCAGCCACGACAGGAACACTGAAGCTTTCTTT. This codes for CASSHDRNTEAFF.

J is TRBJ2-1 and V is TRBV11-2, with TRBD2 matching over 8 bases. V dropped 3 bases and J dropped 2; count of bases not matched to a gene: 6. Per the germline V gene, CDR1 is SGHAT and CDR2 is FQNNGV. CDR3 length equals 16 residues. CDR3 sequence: CASSLDGGAAYNEQFF. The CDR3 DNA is TGTGCCAGCAGCTTGGACGGGGGGGCCGCCTACAATGAGCAGTTCTTC.

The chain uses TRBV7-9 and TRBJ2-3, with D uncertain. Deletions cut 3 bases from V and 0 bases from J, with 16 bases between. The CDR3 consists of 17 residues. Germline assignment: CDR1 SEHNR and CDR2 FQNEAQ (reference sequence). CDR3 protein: CASSLGRYGASTDTQYF. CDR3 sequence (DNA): TGTGCCAGCAGCTTGGGTCGGTACGGTGCTAGCACAGATACGCAGTATTTT.

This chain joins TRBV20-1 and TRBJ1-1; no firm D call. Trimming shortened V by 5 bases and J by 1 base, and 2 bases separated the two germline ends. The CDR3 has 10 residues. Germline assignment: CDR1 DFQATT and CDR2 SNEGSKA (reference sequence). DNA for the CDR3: TGCAGTGCTTCGAACACTGAAGCTTTCTTT. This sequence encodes CSASNTEAFF.